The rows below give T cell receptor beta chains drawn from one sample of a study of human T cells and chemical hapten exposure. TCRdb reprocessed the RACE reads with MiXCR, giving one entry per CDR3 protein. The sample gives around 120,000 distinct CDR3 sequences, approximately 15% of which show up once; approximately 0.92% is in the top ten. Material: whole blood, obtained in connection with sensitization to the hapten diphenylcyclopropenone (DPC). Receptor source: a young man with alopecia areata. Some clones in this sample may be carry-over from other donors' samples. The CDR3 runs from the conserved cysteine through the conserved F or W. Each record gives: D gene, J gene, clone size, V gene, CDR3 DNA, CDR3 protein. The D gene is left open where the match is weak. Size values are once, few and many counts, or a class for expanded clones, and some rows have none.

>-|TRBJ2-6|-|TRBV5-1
TGCGCCAGCAGCTTTCGGGCGGATGGGGCCAACGTCCTGACTTTC
CASSFRADGANVLTF
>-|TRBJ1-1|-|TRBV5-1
TGCGCCAGCAGCTTCCCCGGGGTCGGAAGGACTGAAGCTTTCTTT
CASSFPGVGRTEAFF
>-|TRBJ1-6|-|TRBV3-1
TGTGCCAGCAGCCAAGATGGGGGGCCTAATTCACCCCTCCACTTT
CASSQDGGPNSPLHF
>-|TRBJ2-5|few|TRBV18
TGTGCCAGCTCACCATTGCAGGGAATAGGTGCGGAGACCCAGTACTTC
CASSPLQGIGAETQYF
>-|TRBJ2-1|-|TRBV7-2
TGTGCCAGCAGCTTAGTGGTTGGCTACAATGAGCAGTTCTTC
CASSLVVGYNEQFF
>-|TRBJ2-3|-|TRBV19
TGTGCCAGTAGTCGCCGGTCGGGTTACAGCACAGATACGCAGTATTTT
CASSRRSGYSTDTQYF
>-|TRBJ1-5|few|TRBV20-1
TGCAGTGCTCGGCAGTATAGCAATCAGCCCCAGCATTTT
CSARQYSNQPQHF
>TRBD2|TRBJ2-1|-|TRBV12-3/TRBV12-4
TGTGCCAGCAGTTGGGGGTCTAGCGGGACCGACAATGAGCAGTTCTTC
CASSWGSSGTDNEQFF
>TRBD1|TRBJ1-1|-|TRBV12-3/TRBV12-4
TGTGCCAGCAGTTTAATCCCAGGGGGGGGCACTGAAGCTTTCTTT
CASSLIPGGGTEAFF
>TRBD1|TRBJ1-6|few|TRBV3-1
TGTGCCAGCAGCTCGGGACAGGGGGCGCAAAATAATTCACCCCTCCACTTT
CASSSGQGAQNNSPLHF
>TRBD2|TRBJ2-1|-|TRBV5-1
TGCGCCAGCAGCTTGACGGGGGGACCAAACAATGAGCAGTTCTTC
CASSLTGGPNNEQFF
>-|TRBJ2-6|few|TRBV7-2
TGTGCCAGCAGCTTAGTAGCCTCAATGGGAGCCAACGTCCTGACTTTC
CASSLVASMGANVLTF